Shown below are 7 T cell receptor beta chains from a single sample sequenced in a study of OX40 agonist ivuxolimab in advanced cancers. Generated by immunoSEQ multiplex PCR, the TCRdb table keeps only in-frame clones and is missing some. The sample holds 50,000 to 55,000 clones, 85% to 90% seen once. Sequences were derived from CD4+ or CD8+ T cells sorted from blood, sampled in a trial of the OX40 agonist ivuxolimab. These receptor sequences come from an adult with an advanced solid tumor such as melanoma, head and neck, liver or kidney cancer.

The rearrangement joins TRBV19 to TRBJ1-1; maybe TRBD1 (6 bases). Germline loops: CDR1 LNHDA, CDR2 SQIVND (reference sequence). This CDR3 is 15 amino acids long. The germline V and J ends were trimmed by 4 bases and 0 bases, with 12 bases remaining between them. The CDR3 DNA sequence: TGTGCCAGTAGTAGGAGGACAGAAGTGAACACTGAAGCTTTCTTT. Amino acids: CASSRRTEVNTEAFF.

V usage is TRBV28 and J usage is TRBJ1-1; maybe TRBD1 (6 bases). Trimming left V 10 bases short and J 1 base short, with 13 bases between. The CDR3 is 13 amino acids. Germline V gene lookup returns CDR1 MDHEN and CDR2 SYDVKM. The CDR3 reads CATSGVANTEAFF. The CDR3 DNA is TGTGCCACTTCAGGGGTGGCGAACACTGAAGCTTTCTTT.

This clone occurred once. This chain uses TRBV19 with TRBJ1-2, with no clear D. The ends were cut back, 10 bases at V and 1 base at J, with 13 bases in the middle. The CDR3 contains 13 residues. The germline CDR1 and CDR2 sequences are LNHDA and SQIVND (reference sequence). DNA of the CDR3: TGTGCCACAAAGGACCGTTTTAACTATGGCTACACCTTC. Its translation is CATKDRFNYGYTF.

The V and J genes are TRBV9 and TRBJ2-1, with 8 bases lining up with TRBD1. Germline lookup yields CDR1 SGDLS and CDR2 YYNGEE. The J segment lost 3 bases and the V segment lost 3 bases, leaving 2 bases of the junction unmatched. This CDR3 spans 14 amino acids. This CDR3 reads CASSGGQGYNEQFF. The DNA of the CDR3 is TGTGCCAGCAGCGGCGGACAGGGCTACAATGAGCAGTTCTTC.

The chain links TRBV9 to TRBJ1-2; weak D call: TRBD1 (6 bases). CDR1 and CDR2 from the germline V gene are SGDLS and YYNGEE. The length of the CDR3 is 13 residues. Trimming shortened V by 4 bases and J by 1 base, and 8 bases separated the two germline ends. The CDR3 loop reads CASSMDSNYGYTF. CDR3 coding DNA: TGTGCCAGCAGCATGGACAGTAACTATGGCTACACCTTC.

The CDR3 DNA is TGTGCCAGCAGTTCTCAGGGTAATGAAAAACTGTTTTTT. It specifies CASSSQGNEKLFF. The V call is TRBV6-1, the J call TRBJ1-4, with D possibly matching TRBD1 (5 bases). The CDR3 is 13 amino acids. In germline, CDR1 is MNHNS, CDR2 SASEGT. Trimming stripped 5 bases from V and 4 bases from J, with 8 bases between.

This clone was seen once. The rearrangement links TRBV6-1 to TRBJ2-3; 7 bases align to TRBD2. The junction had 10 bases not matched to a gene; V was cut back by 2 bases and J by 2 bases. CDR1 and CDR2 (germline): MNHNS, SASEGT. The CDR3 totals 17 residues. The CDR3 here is CASSEHPASGLTDTQYF. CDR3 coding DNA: TGTGCCAGCAGTGAACACCCGGCTAGCGGCCTCACAGATACGCAGTATTTT.